These T cell receptor beta chains were read from a single sample in a study of shared clonotypes between healthy human individuals. Assay: immunoSEQ multiplex PCR; the TCRdb copy retains only in-frame clones and omits some. The table lists 1.5 million to 2.5 million clones, roughly 94% of them singletons, with 0.9% to 1.5% in the top ten. Sequenced: naive CD8+ T cells sorted from blood. The origin of the receptors is a young man in good health. Each CDR3 is given with its conserved first and last residue. A D gene is named only where the DNA matches it firmly. For some rows the clone size is stated as once, few or many, or as a class when expanded; others skip it.

. TRBJ2-1 TRBV5-4 . TGTGCCAGCAGCTCGCAGGGCCATGAGCAGTTCTTC CASSSQGHEQFF
. TRBJ1-1 TRBV28 TRBD1 TGTGCCAGCAGTCCGAGCGACAGGGCGAACACTGAAGCTTTCTTT CASSPSDRANTEAFF
. TRBJ2-1 TRBV27 TRBD2 TGTGCCAGCAGTGCGGCACGGGGGGATGAGCAGTTCTTC CASSAARGDEQFF
once TRBJ2-1 TRBV9 . TGTGCCAGCACCCGGGACCTCAACTACAATGAGCAGTTCTTC CASTRDLNYNEQFF
. TRBJ1-2 TRBV6-5 . TGTGCCAGCACCCCGGGCCGAGCTAACTATGGCTACACCTTC CASTPGRANYGYTF
. TRBJ2-7 TRBV27 TRBD2 TGTGCCAGCAGTTTAGTGGGGGGGGGCGAGCAGTACTTC CASSLVGGGEQYF
. TRBJ2-1 TRBV27 TRBD1 TGTGCCAGCAGCTTCGACAGGGTAAATGAGCAGTTCTTC CASSFDRVNEQFF
. TRBJ2-5 TRBV9 TRBD2 TGTGCCAGCAGCGTAGACGGGGGGGACTTCCAAGAGACCCAGTACTTC CASSVDGGDFQETQYF
. TRBJ1-6 TRBV5-1 TRBD1 TGCGCCAGCAGCTTGGGAGGGACAGCACCATCACCCCTCCACTTT CASSLGGTAPSPLHF
. TRBJ1-1 TRBV2 . TGTGCCAGCAGTGAAATGGGCAGGGAGCTATTGAACACTGAAGCTTTCTTT CASSEMGRELLNTEAFF
. TRBJ1-1 TRBV5-1 TRBD1 TGCGCCAGCAGCGCGGACAGGGGGCTAGCCATGAACACTGAAGCTTTCTTT CASSADRGLAMNTEAFF
. TRBJ1-1 TRBV30 . TGTGCCTGGGCACGTGGGAGTAACACTGAAGCTTTCTTT CAWARGSNTEAFF
. TRBJ2-1 TRBV7-9 . TGTGCCAGCAGCTTATTTGGAGTAGCGAAGGATGAGCAGTTCTTC CASSLFGVAKDEQFF
. TRBJ2-7 TRBV27 . TGTGCCAGCACAGACGGATCCTACGAGCAGTACTTC CASTDGSYEQYF
. TRBJ2-3 TRBV6-5 TRBD2 TGTGCCAGCAGCCAAACTAGCGTCGGAACAGATACGCAGTATTTT CASSQTSVGTDTQYF
. TRBJ2-1 TRBV4-3 TRBD2 TGCGCCAGCAGCCAAGGATCCGCGGGAGAGTACAATGAGCAGTTCTTC CASSQGSAGEYNEQFF
. TRBJ2-7 TRBV6-6 . TGTGCCAGCAGTTACCCTGGCGGCGAGCAGTACTTC CASSYPGGEQYF
. TRBJ2-2 TRBV4-1 . TGCGCCAGCAGCCAAGGGGTACAGGAGGTAGTAGGCGGGGAGCTGTTTTTT CASSQGVQEVVGGELFF
. TRBJ2-1 TRBV29-1 . TGCAGCGTTGAAGGGAGTCTCCTTAGGGAGCAGTTCTTC CSVEGSLLREQFF
. TRBJ1-3 TRBV10-3 . TGTGCCATCAGTGAGTCTGGCCTCTCTGGAAACACCATATATTTT CAISESGLSGNTIYF
. TRBJ2-7 TRBV5-5 . TGTGCCAGCAGCCCGTTAGGGGGGATCAATATCTACGAGCAGTACTTC CASSPLGGINIYEQYF
. TRBJ1-1 TRBV25-1 TRBD1 TGTGCCAGCAGTGTACAGGGGGCGGGGACTGAAGCTTTCTTT CASSVQGAGTEAFF
. TRBJ2-5 TRBV27 TRBD1 TGTGCCAGCAGCAATCCGGGACAGGGTTTCCAAGAGACCCAGTACTTC CASSNPGQGFQETQYF
. TRBJ2-7 TRBV7-9 TRBD1 TGTGCCAGCAGCGTCGACAGGGGAAACTACGAGCAGTACTTC CASSVDRGNYEQYF
. TRBJ2-5 TRBV7-9 TRBD1 TGTGCCAGCAGCTTATATACAGGGGGTCAAGAGACCCAGTACTTC CASSLYTGGQETQYF
. TRBJ1-4 TRBV4-3 . TGCGCCAGCAGCCAAAGGGCCATATATAATGAAAAACTGTTTTTT CASSQRAIYNEKLFF
. TRBJ2-2 TRBV4-3 TRBD2 TGCGCCAGCAGCCAAGGTCCTAGCGGGAGTGAGGGCACCGGGGAGCTGTTTTTT CASSQGPSGSEGTGELFF
once TRBJ2-1 TRBV10-2 . TGCGCCAGCAGCTCTAAGCAGCCGTTACTTTACAATGAGCAGTTCTTC CASSSKQPLLYNEQFF
. TRBJ2-1 TRBV28 . TGTGCCAGCAGTATAAGCTACAATGAGCAGTTCTTC CASSISYNEQFF
. TRBJ1-4 TRBV4-1 TRBD1 TGCGCCAGCAGCCAAGTCGGGACAGGGGATGAAAAACTGTTTTTT CASSQVGTGDEKLFF
once TRBJ2-2 TRBV27 TRBD1 TGTGCCAGCAGTGCTAAGGGACAGGGGGCAAACACCGGGGAGCTGTTTTTT CASSAKGQGANTGELFF
. TRBJ2-5 TRBV4-1 . TGCGCCAGCAGCCACGACCAACAAGAGACCCAGTACTTC CASSHDQQETQYF
. TRBJ1-3 TRBV5-5 . TGTGCCAGCAGCTTGGGCGACACTGGAAACACCATATATTTT CASSLGDTGNTIYF
. TRBJ2-7 TRBV19 . TGTGCCAGTAGTATGATGGGCGGGATCTACGAGCAGTACTTC CASSMMGGIYEQYF
. TRBJ2-5 TRBV2 . TGTGCCAGCAGTGGGGGCGGGGAGACCCAGTACTTC CASSGGGETQYF
. TRBJ1-5 TRBV27 . TGTGCCAGCAGTTTAGTGGGATGGGGCAATCAGCCCCAGCATTTT CASSLVGWGNQPQHF
. TRBJ2-7 TRBV4-1 . TGCGCCAGCAGCCAAATCTTGGGCGGCTACGAGCAGTACTTC CASSQILGGYEQYF
. TRBJ2-7 TRBV11-2 TRBD1 TGTGCCAGCACCCTAGACCCCCGGGACAGGGGCATCTACGAGCAGTACTTC CASTLDPRDRGIYEQYF
. TRBJ2-3 TRBV7-9 TRBD2 TGTGCCAGCAGCTCGACCTCGGGGGGGATCACAGATACGCAGTATTTT CASSSTSGGITDTQYF
. TRBJ2-7 TRBV6-1 . TGTGCCAGCAGTGAAGCGGGTCCCGCCTACGAGCAGTACTTC CASSEAGPAYEQYF
once TRBJ2-5 TRBV12-5 . TGTGCTAGTGGTCTGGACTATAAAGAGACCCAGTACTTC CASGLDYKETQYF
. TRBJ2-7 TRBV11-2 . TGTGCCAGCAGCTTAGTTGCGTGGGAGCAGTACTTC CASSLVAWEQYF
. TRBJ1-6 TRBV6-5 . TGTGCCAGCAGCCCCGTCGGAGAAAATTCACCCCTCCACTTT CASSPVGENSPLHF
. TRBJ1-2 TRBV28 . TGTGCCAGCAGTTTCCCCACCCTCGACGGTAACTATGGCTACACCTTC CASSFPTLDGNYGYTF
. TRBJ2-7 TRBV7-6 TRBD1 TGTGCCAGCAGCCCCACTCCAGGGGGAAACGAGCAGTACTTC CASSPTPGGNEQYF